This T cell receptor (beta chain) was sequenced during a study of blood T cell repertoires in COVID-19. About the research overall: Acute and convalescent COVID-19 specimens originated in the United States, Italy and Spain. Sources were T cells, B-cell-depleted T cells, or PBMCs; the material itself was cDNA or gDNA.

In the original processing: Nucleated cell number was recorded as an estimate derived from reference gene primer amplification. Sequencing was performed with immunoSEQ multiplex PCR; in TCRdb, only in-frame clones are kept and a portion is missing. V, J and clone size derive from that table, while D and trimming were established from the DNA sequence. The sample lists 53,000 or so clones, 90% occurring once. The CDR3 has 17 amino acids. The V gene's germline CDR1 is SGHAT and CDR2 FQNNGV. Trimming at V came to 5 bases and at J to 0 bases, leaving 8 bases not matched to a gene. The genes are TRBV11-2 and TRBJ2-3; 10 nucleotides align to TRBD2. The material sequenced was peripheral blood. The clonotype comes from a human donor in a cohort sampled during active COVID-19. CDR3 protein: CASSPHLAGDSTDTQYF. In DNA form, the CDR3 reads TGTGCCAGCAGCCCACACCTAGCGGGGGATAGCACAGATACGCAGTATTTT.